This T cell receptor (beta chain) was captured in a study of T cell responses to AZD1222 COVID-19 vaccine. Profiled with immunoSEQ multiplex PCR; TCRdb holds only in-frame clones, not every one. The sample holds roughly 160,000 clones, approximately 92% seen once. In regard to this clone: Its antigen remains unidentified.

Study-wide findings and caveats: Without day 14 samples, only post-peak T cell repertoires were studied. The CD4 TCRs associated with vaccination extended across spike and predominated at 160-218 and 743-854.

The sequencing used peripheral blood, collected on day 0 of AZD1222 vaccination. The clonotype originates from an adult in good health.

The CDR3 DNA sequence: TGCGCCAGCCAGCCAAGATTTTTGTCTTCACAGGGGTCGGGCTACACCTTC. It translates to CASQPRFLSSQGSGYTF. V gene TRBV4-1 combines with J gene TRBJ1-2; 7 nucleotides agree with TRBD1. The CDR3 loop spans 17 amino acids. Germline trimming cut 8 bases from V and 8 bases from J; bases unmatched to any gene: 23. The V gene's germline CDR1 is MGHRA and CDR2 YSYEKL.